The sample holds many counts of the clone carrying this T cell receptor beta chain. No antigen is known for it. The data derive from a study of T cells in Graves' hyperthyroidism and ophthalmopathy. Notes on the study in general: Stable hyperthyroidism and ophthalmopathy were separated using 13 V-J signatures.

The study enrolled patients aged 18 to 65 with newly diagnosed hyperthyroidism of under 2 months' duration. The TCR beta CDR3 regions underwent amplification using RNA transcripts as the source. A first-round RT-PCR of the TCR CDR3 used the HTBI primer set. TCRdb recomputed calls from the multiplex PCR reads with MiXCR, one row per CDR3 protein. The sample has roughly 290,000 distinct CDR3 sequences, approximately 13% seen once. The sequence was obtained from a woman aged 40-49 years with Graves' hyperthyroidism. The sequenced material came from blood.

CDR3 amino acids: CASSLVLAGNNEQFF. The CDR3 DNA reads as TGCGCCAGCAGCTTGGTTCTAGCGGGAAACAATGAGCAGTTCTTC. The gene calls are TRBV5-1 and TRBJ2-1; 9 bases map to TRBD2. V dropped 0 bases and J dropped 5; count of bases not matched to a gene: 3. The CDR3 sequence is 15 residues long. Per germline, CDR1 SGHRS and CDR2 YFSETQ.